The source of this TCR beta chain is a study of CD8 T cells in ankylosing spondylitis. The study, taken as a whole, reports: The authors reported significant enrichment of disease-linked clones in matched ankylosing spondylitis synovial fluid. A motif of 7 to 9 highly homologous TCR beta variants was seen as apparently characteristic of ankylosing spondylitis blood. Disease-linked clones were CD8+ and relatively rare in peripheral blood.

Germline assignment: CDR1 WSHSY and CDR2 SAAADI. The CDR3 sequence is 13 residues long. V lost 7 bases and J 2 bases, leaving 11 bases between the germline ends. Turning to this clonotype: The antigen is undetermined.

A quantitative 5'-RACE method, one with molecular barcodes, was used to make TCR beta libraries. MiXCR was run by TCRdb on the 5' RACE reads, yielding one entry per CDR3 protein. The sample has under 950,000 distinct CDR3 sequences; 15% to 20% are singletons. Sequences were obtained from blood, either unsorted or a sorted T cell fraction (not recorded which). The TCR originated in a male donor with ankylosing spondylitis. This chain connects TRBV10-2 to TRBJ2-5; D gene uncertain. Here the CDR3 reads CASTRSGQETQYF. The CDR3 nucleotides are TGCGCCAGCACTCGCAGTGGACAAGAGACCCAGTACTTC.